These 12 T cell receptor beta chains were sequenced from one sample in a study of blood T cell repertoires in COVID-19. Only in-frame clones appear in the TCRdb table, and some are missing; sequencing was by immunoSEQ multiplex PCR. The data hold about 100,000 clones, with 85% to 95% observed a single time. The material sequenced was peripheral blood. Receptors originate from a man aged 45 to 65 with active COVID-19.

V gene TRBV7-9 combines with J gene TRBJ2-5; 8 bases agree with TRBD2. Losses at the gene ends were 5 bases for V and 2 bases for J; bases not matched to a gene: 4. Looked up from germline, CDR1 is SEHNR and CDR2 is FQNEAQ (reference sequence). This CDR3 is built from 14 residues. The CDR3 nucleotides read TGTGCCAGCAGCCCCGGGACTAGACAAGAGACCCAGTACTTC. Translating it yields CASSPGTRQETQYF. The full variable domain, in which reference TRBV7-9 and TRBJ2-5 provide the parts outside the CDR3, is DTGVSQNPRHKITKRGQNVTFRCDPISEHNRLYWYRQTLGQGPEFLTYFQNEAQLEKSRLLSDRFSAERPKGSFSTLEIQRTEQGDSAMYLCASSPGTRQETQYFGPGTRLLVL.

CDR3 loop: CASSRKTPRQGTGANVLTF. The CDR3 DNA sequence: TGCGCCAGCAGCCGAAAAACTCCGAGACAGGGGACTGGGGCCAACGTCCTGACTTTC. J is TRBJ2-6 and V is TRBV4-1; 8 nucleotides line up with TRBD1. Germline loops: CDR1 MGHRA, CDR2 YSYEKL. V dropped 4 bases and J dropped 2; count of bases not matched to a gene: 13. The CDR3 has 19 amino acids.

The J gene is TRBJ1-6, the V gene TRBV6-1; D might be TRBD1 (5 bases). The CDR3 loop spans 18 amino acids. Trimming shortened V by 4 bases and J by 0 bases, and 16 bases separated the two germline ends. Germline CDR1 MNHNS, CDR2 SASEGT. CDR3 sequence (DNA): TGTGCCAGCAGTGGAGTACCGGGACTTAGCTCCTATAATTCACCCCTCCACTTT. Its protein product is CASSGVPGLSSYNSPLHF.

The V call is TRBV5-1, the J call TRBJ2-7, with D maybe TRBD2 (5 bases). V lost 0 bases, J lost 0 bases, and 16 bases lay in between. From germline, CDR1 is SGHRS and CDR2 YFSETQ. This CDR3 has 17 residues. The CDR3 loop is CASSLGVARISSYEQYF. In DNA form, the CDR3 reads TGCGCCAGCAGCTTGGGGGTAGCGAGAATAAGCTCCTACGAGCAGTACTTC.

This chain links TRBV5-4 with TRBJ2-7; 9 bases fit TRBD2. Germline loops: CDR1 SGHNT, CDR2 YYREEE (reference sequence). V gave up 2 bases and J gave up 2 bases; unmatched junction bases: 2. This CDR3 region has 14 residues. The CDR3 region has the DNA TGTGCCAGCAGCTTTGCTAGCGGGACCTACGAGCAGTACTTC. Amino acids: CASSFASGTYEQYF.

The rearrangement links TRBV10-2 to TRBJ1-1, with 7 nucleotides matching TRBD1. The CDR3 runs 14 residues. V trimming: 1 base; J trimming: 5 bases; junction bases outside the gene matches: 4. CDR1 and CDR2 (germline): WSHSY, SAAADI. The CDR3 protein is CASSEYRGGTEAFF. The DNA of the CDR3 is TGCGCCAGCAGTGAGTACAGGGGAGGAACTGAAGCTTTCTTT.

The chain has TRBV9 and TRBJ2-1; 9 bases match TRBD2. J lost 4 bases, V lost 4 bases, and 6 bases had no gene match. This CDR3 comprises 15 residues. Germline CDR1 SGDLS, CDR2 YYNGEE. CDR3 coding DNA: TGTGCCAGCAGCACAGGACTAGCGTTATACAATGAGCAGTTCTTC. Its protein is CASSTGLALYNEQFF.

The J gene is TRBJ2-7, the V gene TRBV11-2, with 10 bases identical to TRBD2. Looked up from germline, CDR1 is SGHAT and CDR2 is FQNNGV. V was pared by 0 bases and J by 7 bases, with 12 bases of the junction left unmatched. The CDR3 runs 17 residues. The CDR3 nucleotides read TGTGCCAGCAGCTTAGATGGCGATAGCGGGAGGCCTGGGGAGCAGTACTTC. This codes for CASSLDGDSGRPGEQYF.

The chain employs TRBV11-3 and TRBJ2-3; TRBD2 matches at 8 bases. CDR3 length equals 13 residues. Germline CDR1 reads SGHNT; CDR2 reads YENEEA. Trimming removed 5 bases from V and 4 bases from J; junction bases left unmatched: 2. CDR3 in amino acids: CASSALAADTQYF. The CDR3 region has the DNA TGTGCCAGCAGCGCACTAGCGGCAGATACGCAGTATTTT.

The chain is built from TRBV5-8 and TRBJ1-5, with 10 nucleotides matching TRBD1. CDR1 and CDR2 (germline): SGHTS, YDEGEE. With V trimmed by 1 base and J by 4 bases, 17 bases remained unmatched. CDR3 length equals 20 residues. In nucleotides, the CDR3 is TGTGCCAGCAGCTTGACCGGGACAGGGGTCCTAGGAATAGCGAATCAGCCCCAGCATTTT. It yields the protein CASSLTGTGVLGIANQPQHF. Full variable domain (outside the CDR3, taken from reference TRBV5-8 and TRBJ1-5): EAGVTQSPTHLIKTRGQQATLRCSPISGHTSVYWYQQALGLGLQFLLWYDEGEERNRGNFPPRFSGRQFPNYSSELNVNALELEDSALYLCASSLTGTGVLGIANQPQHFGDGTRLSIL.

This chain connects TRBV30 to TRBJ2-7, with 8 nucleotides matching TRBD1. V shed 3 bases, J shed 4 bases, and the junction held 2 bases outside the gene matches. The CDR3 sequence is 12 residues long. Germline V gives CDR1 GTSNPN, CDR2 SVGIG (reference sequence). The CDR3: CAWSGDRYEQYF. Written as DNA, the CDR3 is TGTGCCTGGAGCGGGGACAGGTACGAGCAGTACTTC.

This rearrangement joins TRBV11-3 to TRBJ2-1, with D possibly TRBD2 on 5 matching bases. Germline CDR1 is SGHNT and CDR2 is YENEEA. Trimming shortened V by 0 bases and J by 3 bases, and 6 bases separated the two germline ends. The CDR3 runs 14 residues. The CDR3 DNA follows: TGTGCCAGCAGCTTAGATCGGGGCTACAATGAGCAGTTCTTC. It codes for CASSLDRGYNEQFF.